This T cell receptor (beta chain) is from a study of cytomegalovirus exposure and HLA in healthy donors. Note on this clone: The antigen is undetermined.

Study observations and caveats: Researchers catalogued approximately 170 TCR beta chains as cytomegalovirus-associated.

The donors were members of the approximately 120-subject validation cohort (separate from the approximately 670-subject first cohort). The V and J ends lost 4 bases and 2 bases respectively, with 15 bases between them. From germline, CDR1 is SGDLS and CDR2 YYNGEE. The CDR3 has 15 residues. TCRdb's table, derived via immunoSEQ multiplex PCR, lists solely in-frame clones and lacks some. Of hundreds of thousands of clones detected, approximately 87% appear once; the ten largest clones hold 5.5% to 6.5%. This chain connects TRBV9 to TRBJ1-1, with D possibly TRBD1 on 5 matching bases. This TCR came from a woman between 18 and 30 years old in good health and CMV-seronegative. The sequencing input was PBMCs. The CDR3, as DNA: TGTGCCAGCAGCCCCCGGGCAGGGATTAACACTGAAGCTTTCTTT. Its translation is CASSPRAGINTEAFF.